The rows below give T cell receptor beta chains drawn from one sample of a study of blood T cell repertoires in COVID-19. The repertoire was sequenced with immunoSEQ multiplex PCR; TCRdb's copy has only in-frame clones and lacks some. This table has roughly 100,000 clones, 89% appearing once. Specimen: peripheral blood. These receptors came from a woman aged 55-70 years with acute or convalescent COVID-19. Each CDR3 is given with its conserved first and last residue. The D gene is left open where the match is weak. Expanded clones are given a class, and other clones once, few, many or no size at all.

TRBJ1-5,NA,NA,TRBV6-2/TRBV6-3,TGTGCCAGCAGTTACCAATCGGGGTATCAGCCCCAGCATTTT,CASSYQSGYQPQHF
TRBJ2-7,TRBD1,NA,TRBV29-1,TGCAGCGTTGAAGACCCCCAGGACAGGTATGAGCAGTACTTC,CSVEDPQDRYEQYF
TRBJ2-1,TRBD1,NA,TRBV5-8,TGTGCCAGCAGCCCTCTCCGAAGGGGGCCCTACAATGAGCAGTTCTTC,CASSPLRRGPYNEQFF
TRBJ1-2,NA,NA,TRBV27,TGTGCCAGCAGTTTACAGGGCTATGGCTACACCTTC,CASSLQGYGYTF
TRBJ1-2,TRBD1,NA,TRBV5-8,TGTGCCAGCAGACAGGCTGGACAGGAGATTAACTATGGCTACACCTTC,CASRQAGQEINYGYTF
TRBJ1-1,NA,NA,TRBV3-1/TRBV3-2,TGTGCCAGCAGCCAAGAAGGCGGCCAAGCTTTCTTT,CASSQEGGQAFF
TRBJ1-2,TRBD1,NA,TRBV19,TGTGCCAGTAGTCTGCGGGCGATGACAGGGGTGGGTGGCTACACCTTC,CASSLRAMTGVGGYTF
TRBJ1-4,TRBD1,NA,TRBV10-3,TGTGCCATCAGTCTTACAGGGGGCCGGGATGAAAAACTGTTTTTT,CAISLTGGRDEKLFF
TRBJ2-7,NA,NA,TRBV3-1/TRBV3-2,TGTGCCAGCAGCCAAGTAGTCTTGGGAGTCGGCGAGCAGTACTTC,CASSQVVLGVGEQYF
TRBJ1-4,TRBD1,NA,TRBV19,TGTGCCAGTTCTCAGGGGGCAGGCGAAAAACTGTTTTTT,CASSQGAGEKLFF
TRBJ2-1,NA,NA,TRBV5-3,TGTGCCAGGGGGAGTGCGTCCTACAATGAGCAGTTCTTC,CARGSASYNEQFF
TRBJ2-3,TRBD2,NA,TRBV3-1/TRBV3-2,TGTGCCAGCAGCCCGCGGACTAGCGGGAGAACAGATACGCAGTATTTT,CASSPRTSGRTDTQYF
TRBJ1-1,NA,NA,TRBV28,TGTGCCAGCAGCCCCGCCGGGGGGGCCTACACTGAAGCTTTCTTT,CASSPAGGAYTEAFF
TRBJ1-1,TRBD1,NA,TRBV7-9,TGTGCCAGCAGCTTTCCGACAGGGAAGATGAACACTGAAGCTTTCTTT,CASSFPTGKMNTEAFF
TRBJ2-1,NA,NA,TRBV30,TGTGCCTGCGAGAGGAGTTTCAATGAGCAGTTCTTC,CACERSFNEQFF
TRBJ1-5,NA,NA,TRBV6-4,TGTGCCAGCAGTGACTCTACTAGGCGCAATCAGCCCCAGCATTTT,CASSDSTRRNQPQHF
TRBJ1-1,TRBD1,NA,TRBV9,TGTGCCAGCAGCGTGGGGGACAGCCTGAACACTGAAGCTTTCTTT,CASSVGDSLNTEAFF
TRBJ2-2,TRBD2,NA,TRBV9,TGTGCCAGTGGACTAGCGGGAGGGCCGGGTACCGGGGAGCTGTTTTTT,CASGLAGGPGTGELFF
TRBJ2-1,NA,NA,TRBV5-1,TGCGCCAGCAGCTTGAGTAGCTGGAATGAGCAGTTCTTC,CASSLSSWNEQFF
TRBJ2-5,TRBD1,once,TRBV10-1,TGCGCCAGCAGTGCCGGACAGGGTACGGGGCAAGAGACCCAGTACTTC,CASSAGQGTGQETQYF
TRBJ1-5,TRBD1,NA,TRBV27,TGTGCCAGCAGGCTACAGGGGGTCGGGAGCAATCAGCCCCAGCATTTT,CASRLQGVGSNQPQHF
TRBJ1-2,NA,NA,TRBV6-1,TGTGCCAGCAGTGAAAGAACAGGTTATCACTATGGCTACACCTTC,CASSERTGYHYGYTF
TRBJ1-1,NA,NA,TRBV28,TGTGCCTTGGGGGCCGGGAAAACTGAAGCTTTCTTT,CALGAGKTEAFF
TRBJ1-2,NA,NA,TRBV18,TGTGCCAGCTCACCAGTTGCAGACGGGTATATAGGCTACACCTTC,CASSPVADGYIGYTF
TRBJ2-3,TRBD2,NA,TRBV6-5,TGTGCCAGCGGGACTAGCGGGAGGGCCACAGATACGCAGTATTTT,CASGTSGRATDTQYF
TRBJ1-1,TRBD1,NA,TRBV18,TGTGCCAGCTCACCACCGAGGACAGGGCTAGGGGGGATTGAAGCTTTCTTT,CASSPPRTGLGGIEAFF
TRBJ1-6,NA,NA,TRBV27,TGTGCCAGCAGTCCCGACAGGCTTTCCTATTCACCCCTCCACTTT,CASSPDRLSYSPLHF
TRBJ1-1,TRBD1,NA,TRBV19,TGTGCCAGTACCCCGGGACAGCTGAACACTGAAGCTTTCTTT,CASTPGQLNTEAFF
TRBJ2-6,NA,NA,TRBV6-5,TGTGCCAGCAGTTACTCCCTAGCCTCTGGGGCCAACGTCCTGACTTTC,CASSYSLASGANVLTF
TRBJ1-5,NA,NA,TRBV12-3/TRBV12-4,TGTGCCAGCAGTCCAGTGTTCAATCAGCCCCAGCATTTT,CASSPVFNQPQHF
TRBJ2-1,NA,NA,TRBV24-1,TGTGCCACCAGTGGCCGGGGAGGCTACAATGAGCAGTTCTTC,CATSGRGGYNEQFF
TRBJ2-2,TRBD1,NA,TRBV7-6,TGTGCCAGCATGCGTCAACCGGGACAGGGGGCGGATGGCGGGGAGCTGTTTTTT,CASMRQPGQGADGGELFF
TRBJ1-6,NA,NA,TRBV19,TGTGCCAGTAGTATACTTGGGCTTTATAATTCACCCCTCCACTTT,CASSILGLYNSPLHF
TRBJ1-2,NA,NA,TRBV5-4,TGTGCCAGCAGCTTGGCCTGGCCCAACTATGGCTACACCTTC,CASSLAWPNYGYTF
TRBJ2-1,NA,NA,TRBV3-1/TRBV3-2,TGTGCCAGCAGCTCCCCCAACTACAATGAGCAGTTCTTC,CASSSPNYNEQFF
TRBJ1-2,TRBD1,once,TRBV19,TGTGCCAGTAGGTTAGACAGGGGAATTGGCGGCTACACCTTC,CASRLDRGIGGYTF
TRBJ2-2,TRBD1,NA,TRBV6-4,TGTGCCAGCAGTGAAGGACAGGGGTCCGGGGAGCTGTTTTTT,CASSEGQGSGELFF
TRBJ1-1,NA,NA,TRBV30,TGTGCCGCGAGAAGTCAGGGATACACTGAAGCTTTCTTT,CAARSQGYTEAFF
TRBJ2-1,TRBD2,few,TRBV5-1,TGCGCCAGCAGCACGACTAGCGGGAGTTCTCCCTACAATGAGCAGTTCTTC,CASSTTSGSSPYNEQFF
TRBJ2-5,NA,NA,TRBV6-6,TGTGCCAGCAGCAACCACGGGTCCCCGGTGGGAGAGACCCAGTACTTC,CASSNHGSPVGETQYF
TRBJ1-5,TRBD1,NA,TRBV2,TGTGCCAGCAAGGGGACAGGGAATTCTCAGCCCCAGCATTTT,CASKGTGNSQPQHF
TRBJ2-1,TRBD2,NA,TRBV10-1,TGCGCCAGCAGTGTGGGGACTAGCGGGAACAATGAGCAGTTCTTC,CASSVGTSGNNEQFF
TRBJ2-4,NA,NA,TRBV7-2,TGTGCCAGCAGTTATACAGGAGCCAAAAACATTCAGTACTTC,CASSYTGAKNIQYF